Listed here are 18 T cell receptor beta chains from one sample, sequenced in a study of T cells in Graves' hyperthyroidism and ophthalmopathy. TCR beta CDR3 regions were amplified from RNA transcripts. Initially, a first-round RT-PCR of the TCR CDR3 employed the HTBI primer set. From the multiplex PCR reads, TCRdb called clonotypes with MiXCR, one entry per CDR3 protein. The sample holds some 570,000 distinct CDR3 sequences, approximately 15% seen once. Material for sequencing was blood. All receptors derive from a woman between 18 and 29 years old with Graves' ophthalmopathy.

This clonotype was observed at least ten times. This chain joins TRBV28 and TRBJ2-1; tentatively, D is TRBD2 (6 bases). V was shortened by 3 bases and J by 5 bases, with 11 bases between the two germline ends. The CDR3 is 14 residues long. Germline V gene data show CDR1 as MDHEN and CDR2 as SYDVKM. The CDR3 nucleotides read TGTGCCAGCAGTTTGGAGGGCCTAGACAATGAGCAGTTCTTC. Residues: CASSLEGLDNEQFF.

This clonotype was seen only a few times. This may be a read error: a much more frequent sequence differs by one nucleotide. J is TRBJ2-5 and V is TRBV6-1; a possible D gene is TRBD2 (6 bases). Germline V gives CDR1 MNHNS, CDR2 SASEGT. This CDR3 region has 13 residues. As DNA, the CDR3 is TGTGCCAGCAGGTGGGGGGTACAAGAGGCCCAGTACTTC. Translation: CASRWGVQEAQYF.

This clonotype was seen a handful of times. One end of the junction is discordant with germline, which a read error may explain. The chain is built from TRBV20-1 and TRBJ1-6; tentative D call: TRBD1 (5 bases). CDR1 is DFQATT and CDR2 is SNEGSKA in the germline V gene (reference sequence). CDR3 size: 15 residues. CDR3 DNA sequence: TGCAATGCTAGAAGTGCCCCGGGGCATTATTCACCCCTCCACTTT. This gives the protein CNARSAPGHYSPLHF.

In its sample, this clonotype was seen a few times. The rearrangement links TRBV9 to TRBJ1-1; D is perhaps TRBD1 (6 bases). Germline CDR1 is SGDLS and CDR2 is YYNGEE. This CDR3 has 23 amino acids. Trimming cost V 4 bases and J 3 bases, with 40 bases left between them. Here the CDR3 reads CASSPIYLGQSRYPLHSYTEAFF. The CDR3 nucleotides read TGTGCCAGCAGCCCCATCTACTTGGGACAAAGTCGTTACCCTCTACACTCTTACACTGAAGCTTTCTTT.

This clonotype was counted between two and nine times. This chain links TRBV29-1 with TRBJ1-2; 10 positions match TRBD1. V lost 2 bases, J lost 4 bases, and 4 bases stayed unmatched. CDR1 SQVTM and CDR2 ANQGSEA come from the germline V gene. The CDR3 totals 14 residues. The CDR3 reads CSVELGQGRYGYTF. CDR3 bases: TGCAGCGTTGAACTGGGACAGGGGCGCTATGGCTACACCTTC.

This clonotype was found a few times. The J gene is TRBJ2-7, the V gene TRBV9; TRBD1 matches 7 bases. Germline assignment: CDR1 SGDLS and CDR2 YYNGEE. Losses at the gene ends were 3 bases for V and 0 bases for J; bases not matched to a gene: 12. The CDR3 spans 17 residues. Here the CDR3 reads CASSASRDRGGSYEQYF. CDR3 sequence (DNA): TGTGCCAGCAGCGCCAGCCGGGACAGAGGGGGCTCCTACGAGCAGTACTTC.

This clonotype has just a few counts. The gene calls are TRBV12-5 and TRBJ2-5; unclear D gene. The CDR3 totals 14 residues. Trimming cost V 2 bases and J 4 bases, with 11 bases left between them. Germline assignment: CDR1 LGHNT and CDR2 FRNRAP. CDR3 amino acids: CASGLRQVGETQYF. The CDR3 DNA reads TGTGCTAGTGGTTTGCGGCAAGTGGGAGAGACCCAGTACTTC.

This clonotype was detected many times. A read error is possible here, since a much larger clone lies one base away. The rearrangement joins TRBV9 to TRBJ2-1, with TRBD1 identical over 10 bases. The CDR3 runs to 15 residues. Trimming removed 3 bases from V and 3 bases from J; junction bases left unmatched: 3. Germline V gene sequence: CDR1 SGDLS, CDR2 YYNGEE. This CDR3 is CASSAGQGYYNEQFF. In nucleotides, the CDR3 is TGTGCCAGCAGCGCGGGACAGGGGTACTACAATGAGCAGTTCTTC.

The chain is built from TRBV7-9 and TRBJ2-3; TRBD2 aligns across 15 bases. V shed 4 bases and J 2 bases; nucleotides not matched to a gene: 10. The CDR3 extends over 19 amino acids. In germline, CDR1 is SEHNR, CDR2 FQNEAQ (reference sequence). CDR3 sequence: CASSSKGLAGGTYTDTQYF. The CDR3 DNA reads as TGTGCCAGCAGCTCCAAAGGACTAGCGGGAGGGACGTACACAGATACGCAGTATTTT.

This clonotype was picked up one time. One end of the junction fails to match germline, which may point to a read error. The V call is TRBV11-1, the J call TRBJ1-1; a possible D gene is TRBD1 (6 bases). This CDR3 comprises 17 residues. CDR1 SGHAT and CDR2 FQDESV come from the germline V gene (reference sequence). The CDR3 protein is CASSHSRQDPNRGEAFF. The DNA for the CDR3 is TGCGCCAGCAGCCATTCCCGACAGGACCCGAATAGGGGTGAAGCTTTCTTT.

This clonotype turned up a few times. This sequence joins TRBV24-1 and TRBJ1-2; TRBD1 aligns across 10 bases. The CDR3 spans 14 residues. Germline CDR1 is KGHDR and CDR2 is SFDVKD. J gave up 7 bases and V 3 bases, and 4 bases lay outside the gene matches. The CDR3 sequence: CATSDDRTGGGYTF. The CDR3 DNA reads as TGTGCCACCAGTGATGACCGGACAGGGGGTGGCTACACCTTC.

Many counts were recorded for this clonotype. V gene TRBV11-2 combines with J gene TRBJ2-1; the D gene is possibly TRBD2 (6 bases). V lost 4 bases and J 5 bases, leaving 18 bases between the germline ends. The germline CDR1 and CDR2 sequences are SGHAT and FQNNGV. The CDR3 has 16 residues. The CDR3 sequence: CASSSRGRGANNEQFF. In nucleotides, the CDR3 is TGTGCCAGCAGCTCGAGGGGCCGCGGGGCGAACAATGAGCAGTTCTTC.

For this clonotype: A read error may account for a junction end that differs from germline. The chain couples TRBV6-6 to TRBJ2-1; 8 bases fit TRBD2. Germline V gives CDR1 MNHNY, CDR2 SVGAGI (reference sequence). This CDR3 has 15 amino acids. The CDR3 region is CAGSYSPGREAEQFF. The CDR3 DNA is TGTGCCGGCAGTTACTCCCCCGGGCGGGAGGCCGAGCAGTTCTTC.

This clonotype was found many times. The gene calls are TRBV5-1 and TRBJ1-1, with a tentative D call TRBD1 (5 bases). Trimming stripped 3 bases from V and 8 bases from J, with 11 bases between. The CDR3 spans 12 residues. From germline, CDR1 is SGHRS and CDR2 YFSETQ. Written as DNA, the CDR3 is TGCGCCAGCAGCTCCGGGGCGCGGGAAGCTTTCTTT. Its protein is CASSSGAREAFF.

V gene TRBV12-3 or TRBV12-4 combines with J gene TRBJ1-1; the D is unclear. The length of the CDR3 is 19 residues. V lost 3 bases, J lost 3 bases, and 26 bases lay in between. CDR3 amino acids: CASSFLFEDLGPGDTEAFF. Here the CDR3 DNA reads TGTGCCAGCAGTTTTCTTTTCGAGGATTTGGGTCCTGGGGACACTGAAGCTTTCTTT.

This clonotype showed up many times. The chain has TRBV7-3 and TRBJ2-1; 10 nucleotides align to TRBD1. V lost 5 bases to trimming and J lost 7 bases; unmatched junction nucleotides: 8. The CDR3 totals 15 residues. The germline V gene encodes CDR1 SGHTA and CDR2 FQGTGA. The CDR3, as DNA: TGTGCCAGCAGCCCCGGGACAGGGGTCGGGAATGAGCAGTTCTTC. Amino acid sequence: CASSPGTGVGNEQFF.

This clonotype was detected ten times or more. V is TRBV7-3 and J is TRBJ1-1, with D possibly matching TRBD1 (6 bases). The V gene lost 2 bases and the J gene lost 0 bases, with 25 bases spanning the gap. The length of the CDR3 is 20 residues. Germline V gene data show CDR1 as SGHTA and CDR2 as FQGTGA. CDR3 in amino acids: CASSLGGPPLAGSVNTEAFF. CDR3 in DNA: TGTGCCAGCAGCTTAGGGGGGCCTCCACTTGCAGGTTCCGTGAACACTGAAGCTTTCTTT.

This clonotype was seen many times. The genes are TRBV7-2 and TRBJ2-7; 9 bases map to TRBD1. The CDR3 extends over 14 amino acids. The trim removed 6 bases at V and 2 bases at J, leaving 5 bases unmatched. Per the germline V gene, CDR1 is SGHTA and CDR2 is FQGNSA. The CDR3 spells CASSPGQGPYEQYF. CDR3 coding DNA: TGTGCCAGCAGTCCGGGACAGGGACCCTACGAGCAGTACTTC.